These 15 T cell receptor beta chains were all obtained from the same sample, sequenced in a study of T cell repertoires in cytomegalovirus infection. TCRdb passed the reads through MiXCR, listing each CDR3 protein once. Among about 450,000 distinct CDR3 sequences listed, approximately 32% were seen once. The sequencing input was PBMCs. The receptors were gathered from a human donor in good health (CMV status not recorded). Some clones in this sample may be carry-over from other donors' samples.

The chain employs TRBV4-3 and TRBJ2-7; possibly TRBD1 or TRBD2 for D (5 bases each). This CDR3 region has 14 residues. In germline, CDR1 is LGHNA, CDR2 YSLEER. The ends were cut back, 4 bases at V and 4 bases at J, with 14 bases in the middle. CDR3 protein: CASSPGRGDYEQYF. DNA of the CDR3: TGCGCCAGCAGCCCCGGAAGGGGAGATTACGAGCAGTACTTC.

In regard to this clonotype: One end of the junction does not line up with germline, which may come from a read error. This chain joins TRBV9 and TRBJ1-1; D ambiguous. The CDR3 covers 15 residues. Looked up from germline, CDR1 is SGDLS and CDR2 is YYNGEE. This CDR3 is CSSSVANRINTEAFF. The DNA of the CDR3 is TGTTCCAGCAGCGTAGCAAACAGAATTAACACTGAAGCTTTCTTT.

As for this clonotype: This is likely a read error, given that the CDR3 carries no conserved phenylalanine or tryptophan at its end. The gene calls are TRBV7-6 and TRBJ2-1; D gene uncertain. Trimming took 5 bases from V and 7 from J, leaving 9 bases between them. Germline V CDR1 and CDR2: SGHVS, FNYEAQ. CDR3 length: 12 amino acids. CDR3 amino acids: CASSTLGNEQFL. The CDR3 region has the DNA TGTGCCAGCAGCACCCTCGGGAATGAGCAGTTCTTA.

This clonotype was seen repeatedly, ten times or more. The chain couples TRBV7-2 to TRBJ1-2, with 8 bases lining up with TRBD1. V was clipped by 5 bases and J by 5 bases; unmatched bases: 13. This CDR3 contains 16 residues. CDR1 SGHTA and CDR2 FQGNSA come from the germline V gene. CDR3 region: CASSTSGGAIQYGYTF. In nucleotides, the CDR3 is TGTGCCAGCAGCACTTCAGGGGGCGCAATCCAGTATGGCTACACCTTC.

Details on this clonotype: A junction end diverges from the germline sequence, so it may reflect a read error. The chain joins TRBV7-2 to TRBJ1-5, with a weak D call TRBD1 (5 bases). CDR1 is SGHTA and CDR2 is FQGNSA in the germline V gene. This CDR3 is 14 amino acids long. CDR3 nucleotides: TGTGCCAGCAACTTAGCGCAGGGAGGCCAGCCCCAGCATTTT. It yields the protein CASNLAQGGQPQHF. The full variable domain, rest sourced from reference TRBV7-2 and TRBJ1-5, is GAGVSQSPSNKVTEKGKDVELRCDPISGHTALYWYRQSLGQGLEFLIYFQGNSAPDKSGLPSDRFSAERTGGSVSTLTIQRTQQEDSAVYLCASNLAQGGQPQHFGDGTRLSIL.

Concerning this clonotype: This may stem from a read error, because a much larger clone lies one nucleotide away. The rearrangement uses TRBV27 and TRBJ2-7; TRBD2 might be the D (6 bases). The CDR3 spans 13 residues. Germline lookup yields CDR1 MNHEY and CDR2 SMNVEV (reference sequence). CDR3: CSSRGTDMNEQYF. The CDR3 DNA reads TGTTCCAGCCGCGGGACGGATATGAACGAGCAGTACTTC.

The table lists this clonotype with many counts. V gene TRBV7-2 combines with J gene TRBJ2-7, with 8 positions matching TRBD1. Trimming at V came to 1 base and at J to 3 bases, leaving 5 bases not matched to a gene. This CDR3 spans 15 amino acids. The germline V gene has CDR1 SGHTA and CDR2 FQGNSA. The CDR3: CASSLVGQGNYEQYF. DNA for the CDR3: TGTGCCAGCAGCTTAGTAGGACAGGGTAACTACGAGCAGTACTTC. Together with reference TRBV7-2 and TRBJ2-7, the CDR3 gives the full variable domain: GAGVSQSPSNKVTEKGKDVELRCDPISGHTALYWYRQSLGQGLEFLIYFQGNSAPDKSGLPSDRFSAERTGGSVSTLTIQRTQQEDSAVYLCASSLVGQGNYEQYFGPGTRLTVT.

The chain has TRBV7-9 and TRBJ2-1, with 7 bases lining up with TRBD1. Germline loops: CDR1 SEHNR, CDR2 FQNEAQ (reference sequence). V shed 5 bases and J 10 bases; nucleotides not matched to a gene: 11. There are 14 residues in the CDR3. Here the CDR3 DNA reads TGTGCCAGCAGCCCTGGACAGGACCCAGACGAGCAGTTCTTC. Translating it yields CASSPGQDPDEQFF.

The chain links TRBV20-1 to TRBJ1-2; 9 nucleotides match TRBD1. There are 13 residues in the CDR3. Germline V CDR1 and CDR2: DFQATT, SNEGSKA (reference sequence). Trimming at V came to 3 bases and at J to 6 bases, leaving 5 bases not matched to a gene. CDR3 protein: CSASWDRENGYTF. The CDR3 nucleotides read TGCAGTGCTAGCTGGGACAGGGAGAATGGCTACACCTTC.

The CDR3: CSTYDLSNQPQHF. Here the CDR3 DNA reads TGCAGTACTTATGACCTTAGCAATCAGCCCCAGCATTTT. The rearrangement joins TRBV20-1 to TRBJ1-5; D is ambiguous. The CDR3 loop spans 13 amino acids. The V end was cut by 8 bases, the J end by 0 bases, with 11 bases between. Germline V lookup: CDR1 DFQATT, CDR2 SNEGSKA (reference sequence).

This clonotype was detected a few times. A read error is possible here, since a much larger clone lies one base away. It is likely a read error, because the conserved phenylalanine at the end of the CDR3 is missing. The chain joins TRBV7-2 to TRBJ2-7; perhaps TRBD2 as D (6 bases). Germline V gene data show CDR1 as SGHTA and CDR2 as FQGNSA. CDR3 length: 15 amino acids. V was clipped by 5 bases and J by 1 base, with 15 bases between them. As DNA, the CDR3 is TGTGCCAGCAGCCTTGGGCCCGGGGGATCCTACGAGCAGTACTTA. It codes for CASSLGPGGSYEQYL.

The CDR3 reads CSARGDSDYEQYF. In nucleotides, the CDR3 is TGCAGTGCTAGGGGGGACAGCGACTACGAGCAGTACTTC. This chain links TRBV20-1 with TRBJ2-7, with TRBD1 matching over 7 bases. The length of the CDR3 is 13 residues. Germline CDR1 reads DFQATT; CDR2 reads SNEGSKA (reference sequence). With V trimmed by 3 bases and J by 3 bases, 5 bases remained unmatched.

The V and J genes are TRBV2 and TRBJ1-2; D ambiguous. Germline CDR1 reads SNHLY; CDR2 reads FYNNEI. Trimming shortened V by 5 bases and J by 3 bases, and 10 bases separated the two germline ends. This CDR3 region has 13 residues. The CDR3 reads CASSQAVDYGYTF. The CDR3, as DNA: TGTGCCAGCAGTCAGGCCGTGGACTATGGCTACACCTTC.

The rearrangement links TRBV11-2 to TRBJ2-6; D gene unclear. The CDR3 runs 13 residues. V lost 4 bases and J lost 4, with 5 bases in between. Germline V lookup: CDR1 SGHAT, CDR2 FQNNGV. CDR3 region: CASSSLGANVLTF. In nucleotides, the CDR3 is TGTGCCAGCAGCTCCTTGGGGGCCAACGTCCTGACTTTC.

On this clonotype itself: One end of the junction is discordant with germline, which a read error may explain. The chain couples TRBV7-2 to TRBJ1-1; tentative D call: TRBD1 (6 bases). The CDR3 has 14 amino acids. CDR1 and CDR2 from the germline V gene are SGHTA and FQGNSA. CDR3 sequence (DNA): TGTCCCAGCAGCGCCCGACAGGATGGGACCGAAGCTTTCTTT. Its translation: CPSSARQDGTEAFF.